This T cell receptor (beta chain) was captured by sequencing in a study of blood T cells in healthy people across ages. Study results and caveats: It was held that diversity estimates obtained from one million T cells represented underestimates. Roughly linear declines in TCR beta diversity per million T cells occurred with age.

Through a sample-barcoded 5' primer and a J-beta primer mix, a second PCR was run for roughly 7 to 11 cycles. TCRdb analysed the 5' RACE reads with MiXCR anew, one entry per CDR3 protein. The repertoire has approximately 820,000 distinct CDR3 sequences, more than 40% of them found once; the top ten carry about 21%. For this clonotype: Its antigen is still unknown.

Each sample used at least 7 million PBMCs. Sequenced: blood. The source is a man between 60 and 75 years old in good health.

DNA for the CDR3: TGTGCCAGCAGCGGGACTCGAACCTACGAGCAGTACTTC. Its translation is CASSGTRTYEQYF. This chain links TRBV7-2 with TRBJ2-7; D might be TRBD2 (6 bases). This CDR3 spans 13 amino acids. The V end was cut by 5 bases, the J end by 2 bases, with 10 bases between. Germline V gene data show CDR1 as SGHTA and CDR2 as FQGNSA.